This TCR beta chain originates from a study of OX40 agonist ivuxolimab in advanced cancers. Study details: Every patient in dose escalation had hepatocellular carcinoma, melanoma, renal cell or head and neck cancer. Checkpoint inhibitors had been given previously to approximately 40% of patients.

V lost 4 bases, J lost 4 bases, and 11 bases lay in between. From germline, CDR1 is MGHRA and CDR2 YSYEKL. This CDR3 is 13 amino acids long. Study observations and caveats: In the expanded peripheral T cells, antigen specificity was never determined.

The repertoire was sequenced with immunoSEQ multiplex PCR; TCRdb's copy has only in-frame clones and lacks some. Of some 84,000 clones in the sample, roughly nine tenths were seen once. Concerning this clone: Its antigen is still unknown.

The gene calls are TRBV4-1 and TRBJ2-7; D uncertain. This sequence originates from an adult with an advanced solid tumor such as melanoma, head and neck, liver or kidney cancer. Specimen: CD4+ or CD8+ T cells sorted from blood, collected in a trial of the OX40 agonist ivuxolimab. The CDR3 is CASSLGSGYEQYF. Here the CDR3 DNA reads TGCGCCAGCAGCCTCGGTTCCGGTTACGAGCAGTACTTC.